The sample holds a few counts of the clone carrying this T cell receptor (beta chain). Its antigen remains unidentified. Using its own MiXCR run on the RACE reads, TCRdb lists one record per CDR3 protein. Of approximately 46,000 distinct CDR3 sequences listed, approximately 10% are singletons. V shed 7 bases and J shed 4 bases, with 14 bases lying between them. This CDR3 has 14 amino acids. Looked up from germline, CDR1 is SEHNR and CDR2 is FQNEAQ (reference sequence). This sample is part of a study of human T cells and chemical hapten exposure. Findings and caveats of the study: Patch test score showed a positive correlation with PT1 expanded TCR counts. With DPC sensitization, TCRs exceeding 1 in 1000 frequency showed no change.

Sample time point: patch test 2, 6 weeks after DPC sensitization. The treatment here: therapeutic diphenylcyclopropenone sensitization with weekly scalp DPC. Total RNA was isolated from whole blood that had not been fractionated. Phlebotomy was performed prior to application of every patch test. The origin of this receptor is a woman aged 25 to 39 with alopecia areata. Some clones in this sample may be carry-over from other donors' samples. This chain joins TRBV7-9 and TRBJ1-3; tentatively, D is TRBD1 (5 bases). This specimen consisted of whole blood, obtained in connection with sensitization to the hapten diphenylcyclopropenone (DPC). This chain's CDR3 is CASTRSGLGNTIYF. The CDR3 DNA is TGTGCCAGCACCCGGTCGGGGCTGGGAAACACCATATATTTT.